These 20 T cell receptor beta chains came from one sample sequenced in a study of T cell responses to AZD1222 COVID-19 vaccine (dated by TCRdb to the early 2020s). The sample's time point label is to be understood as: about 28 days (+/-7) after the second vaccine dose. The receptor library was made with the immunoSEQ multiplex PCR assay. The table comes from immuneACCESS by way of TCRdb, which keeps in-frame sequences with V and J called. Part of the clones is missing from these tables; in studies checked, under half for an unresolved V gene and the rest for unknown reasons. Counted in this sample were more than 70,000 clones; about 90% of them appeared once. Around 1.2% of the sample is in the top ten clones. The sample consisted of peripheral blood, taken 28 days after the second AZD1222 dose. The receptors shown here come from an adult who received the AZD1222 COVID-19 vaccine.

This clone was seen just once. The genes are TRBV29-1 and TRBJ1-1, with a weak D call TRBD1 (5 bases). The germline CDR1 and CDR2 sequences are SQVTM and ANQGSEA. The V gene lost 4 bases and the J gene lost 4 bases, with 16 bases spanning the gap. The CDR3 covers 14 residues. CDR3 sequence (DNA): TGCAGCGTTGGGACGACAACAGGCTCCACTGAAGCTTTCTTT. Amino acids: CSVGTTTGSTEAFF.

The chain is built from TRBV7-8 and TRBJ1-3; TRBD1 matches at 7 bases. The CDR3 extends over 16 amino acids. V shed 1 base and J 2 bases; nucleotides not matched to a gene: 5. Germline loops: CDR1 SGHVS, CDR2 FQNEAQ. The CDR3 region is CASSLVGGQAGNTIYF. CDR3 sequence (DNA): TGTGCCAGCAGCTTAGTTGGCGGACAGGCTGGAAACACCATATATTTT. Drawing the rest from reference TRBV7-8 and TRBJ1-3, the complete variable domain is GAGVSQSPRYKVAKRGQDVALRCDPISGHVSLFWYQQALGQGPEFLTYFQNEAQLDKSGLPSDRFFAERPEGSVSTLKIQRTQQEDSAVYLCASSLVGGQAGNTIYFGEGSWLTVV.

This rearrangement joins TRBV5-5 to TRBJ2-6; D gene uncertain. The V end lost 4 bases, the J end lost 1 base, and 9 bases lay between the germline ends. The length of the CDR3 is 15 residues. Germline lookup yields CDR1 SGHKS and CDR2 YYEKEE (reference sequence). In DNA, the CDR3 is TGTGCCAGCAGCCTTGTGGGTTCTGGGGCCAACGTCCTGACTTTC. It specifies CASSLVGSGANVLTF.

This rearrangement joins TRBV3-1 (or the pseudogene TRBV3-2) to TRBJ1-2, with no clear D. This CDR3 spans 13 amino acids. Germline-derived CDR1 and CDR2 are LGHDT and YNNKEL (reference sequence). V was clipped by 0 bases and J by 7 bases, with 9 bases between them. DNA for the CDR3: TGTGCCAGCAGCCAAGATGCTGGGATTGGCTACACCTTC. Encoded protein: CASSQDAGIGYTF.

The chain couples TRBV29-1 to TRBJ1-1, with 8 bases lining up with TRBD1. Germline values: CDR1 SQVTM, CDR2 ANQGSEA. The CDR3 extends over 13 amino acids. Trimming cost V 7 bases and J 1 base; bases outside gene matches: 5. The CDR3 DNA follows: TGCAGCGGCCAGGGGGCTCGGAACACTGAAGCTTTCTTT. Amino acids: CSGQGARNTEAFF.

The V gene is TRBV9, the J gene TRBJ2-5, with 8 bases identical to TRBD1. This CDR3 region has 15 residues. Trimming took 0 bases from V and 5 from J; bases not matched to a gene: 6. Germline-derived CDR1 and CDR2 are SGDLS and YYNGEE. The CDR3 bases are TGTGCCAGCAGCGTAGAAGGACAGGGTCCGGAGACCCAGTACTTC. This codes for CASSVEGQGPETQYF.

J is TRBJ2-7 and V is TRBV7-2; TRBD2 aligns across 11 bases. V was pared by 1 base and J by 4 bases, with 6 bases of the junction left unmatched. Germline CDR1 reads SGHTA; CDR2 reads FQGNSA. The CDR3 totals 16 residues. In DNA, the CDR3 is TGTGCCAGCAGCTTAGACGGGACTAGCGGAACATACGAGCAGTACTTC. Translation: CASSLDGTSGTYEQYF.

The V call is TRBV18, the J call TRBJ1-1; 7 nucleotides align to TRBD1. Germline trimming cut 1 base from V and 0 bases from J; bases unmatched to any gene: 11. Germline CDR1 KGHSH, CDR2 LQKENI. The CDR3 consists of 18 residues. CDR3 nucleotides: TGTGCCAGCTCACCACGGGACAGCGGTAACGCGATGAACACTGAAGCTTTCTTT. Residues: CASSPRDSGNAMNTEAFF.

The genes are TRBV24-1 and TRBJ2-2; 8 nucleotides line up with TRBD1. CDR3 length equals 15 residues. Germline loops: CDR1 KGHDR, CDR2 SFDVKD. Trimming removed 12 bases from V and 0 bases from J; junction bases left unmatched: 8. CDR3 region: CAVRQGAANTGELFF. The CDR3 nucleotides are TGTGCCGTGCGGCAGGGGGCGGCGAACACCGGGGAGCTGTTTTTT.

The chain combines TRBV7-3 with TRBJ2-1, with D uncertain. Trimming left V 4 bases short and J 0 bases short, with 4 bases between. Germline lookup yields CDR1 SGHTA and CDR2 FQGTGA. The CDR3 length is 13 residues. The CDR3 DNA reads TGTGCCAGCAGCTCCAGCTCCTACAATGAGCAGTTCTTC. Its protein product is CASSSSSYNEQFF.

Worth noting for this clone: The junction and the germline gene differ at one end; a read error may be behind it. The chain links TRBV5-8 to TRBJ2-1; the D gene is possibly TRBD2 (5 bases). This CDR3 spans 15 amino acids. The germline gives CDR1 SGHTS, CDR2 YDEGEE. The CDR3 loop reads CASSWALASFNEQFF. The CDR3, as DNA: TGTGCCAGCAGCTGGGCCTTAGCGTCCTTCAATGAGCAGTTCTTC.

This sequence joins TRBV10-3 and TRBJ2-1; no firm D call. The CDR3 totals 14 residues. Germline assignment: CDR1 ENHRY and CDR2 SYGVKD. V was trimmed by 6 bases and J by 3 bases, leaving 12 bases between them. CDR3: CAISGSSFYNEQFF. CDR3 bases: TGTGCCATCAGCGGTAGCTCCTTCTACAATGAGCAGTTCTTC.

J is TRBJ2-1 and V is TRBV6-5, with D uncertain. V lost 8 bases and J 2 bases, leaving 4 bases between the germline ends. This CDR3 comprises 11 residues. Germline CDR1 MNHEY, CDR2 SVGAGI. CDR3 DNA sequence: TGTGCCAGCGGAACCTACAATGAGCAGTTCTTC. Amino acid sequence: CASGTYNEQFF.

The rearrangement joins TRBV3-1 (or the pseudogene TRBV3-2) to TRBJ1-2, with D unresolved. Germline loops: CDR1 LGHDT, CDR2 YNNKEL (reference sequence). V lost 7 bases and J lost 4, with 13 bases in between. CDR3 length: 13 residues. The CDR3 here is CASTDARGYGYTF. The CDR3 coding sequence is TGTGCCAGCACTGATGCCCGGGGCTATGGCTACACCTTC.

The chain joins TRBV13 to TRBJ2-7; D is possibly TRBD2 (6 bases). Trimming shortened V by 5 bases and J by 5 bases, and 19 bases separated the two germline ends. The CDR3 is 15 amino acids. Per germline, CDR1 PRHDT and CDR2 FYEKMQ (reference sequence). DNA of the CDR3: TGTGCCAGCAGCCCAAAGGGACTTGTGTCCGACGAGCAGTACTTC. Its translation: CASSPKGLVSDEQYF.

The CDR3 bases are TGTGCCAGCAGGCGGGAGAATGCCGGGTACTTC. Encoded protein: CASRRENAGYF. This chain uses TRBV5-8 with TRBJ2-7, with TRBD2 identical over 7 bases. Germline-derived CDR1 and CDR2 are SGHTS and YDEGEE. This CDR3 spans 11 amino acids. Losses at the gene ends were 5 bases for V and 12 bases for J; bases not matched to a gene: 8.

This rearrangement joins TRBV5-8 to TRBJ2-5; D perhaps matches TRBD2 (5 bases). Trimming removed 0 bases from V and 3 bases from J, with 9 bases in between. Germline V lookup: CDR1 SGHTS, CDR2 YDEGEE. This CDR3 has 14 residues. The CDR3 region is CASSLVGREETQYF. As DNA, the CDR3 is TGTGCCAGCAGCTTGGTTGGGCGGGAAGAGACCCAGTACTTC.

The J gene is TRBJ2-3, the V gene TRBV4-3; D possibly matches TRBD1 or TRBD2 (6 bases each). Germline-derived CDR1 and CDR2 are LGHNA and YSLEER. V lost 1 base to trimming and J lost 4 bases, with 12 bases between them. This CDR3 has 15 amino acids. CDR3 amino acids: CASSQVEGGSDTQYF. CDR3 nucleotides: TGCGCCAGCAGCCAAGTTGAGGGGGGCTCAGATACGCAGTATTTT.

V gene TRBV29-1 combines with J gene TRBJ2-5; TRBD2 matches 9 bases. Germline assignment: CDR1 SQVTM and CDR2 ANQGSEA. V lost 5 bases and J lost 4; bases outside the gene matches: 8. This CDR3 is built from 14 residues. CDR3 bases: TGCAGCGTTAAAATAGCGGGAGCAAGAGAGACCCAGTACTTC. Its protein is CSVKIAGARETQYF.

The CDR3 bases are TGTGCCAGCAGCGTCGGGACAACCACTGAAGCTTTCTTT. Translated, it gives CASSVGTTTEAFF. The chain joins TRBV7-2 to TRBJ1-1, with a tentative D call TRBD1 (6 bases). Germline CDR1 SGHTA, CDR2 FQGNSA. The CDR3 consists of 13 residues. Between the trimmed V and J ends, which lost 5 bases and 4 bases, there was a span of 11 bases.